The 5 T cell receptor beta chains below come from one sample, sequenced in a study of neurological immune-mediated disorders. TCRdb re-derived calls from the 5' RACE reads in MiXCR, one entry per CDR3 protein. The repertoire holds about 43,000 distinct CDR3 sequences, roughly 13% seen once, with 1.3% in the top ten. The sequenced sample was PBMCs. The receptors derive from a female donor in good health.

This clonotype was seen at least ten times. The chain is built from TRBV12-3 or TRBV12-4 and TRBJ2-7; either TRBD1 or TRBD2 may fit D (5 bases each). This CDR3 contains 13 residues. The V gene lost 7 bases and the J gene lost 3 bases, with 13 bases spanning the gap. Written as DNA, the CDR3 is TGTGCCAGCAAGGGGACGTTGGACTACGAGCAGTACTTC. This encodes CASKGTLDYEQYF.

This clonotype was detected ten times or more. The J gene is TRBJ2-2, the V gene TRBV14; perhaps TRBD2 as D (6 bases). There are 16 residues in the CDR3. Germline-derived CDR1 and CDR2 are SGHDN and FVKESK. V lost 2 bases and J 0 bases, leaving 10 bases between the germline ends. As DNA, the CDR3 is TGTGCCAGCAGCCAACCGGGACTTACGAACACCGGGGAGCTGTTTTTT. Translating gives CASSQPGLTNTGELFF. Full variable domain (missing parts from reference TRBV14 and TRBJ2-2): EAGVTQFPSHSVIEKGQTVTLRCDPISGHDNLYWYRRVMGKEIKFLLHFVKESKQDESGMPNNRFLAERTGGTYSTLKVQPAELEDSGVYFCASSQPGLTNTGELFFGEGSRLTVL.

This clonotype occurred many times. The rearrangement links TRBV5-1 to TRBJ2-7; 9 bases are shared with TRBD2. Germline V gives CDR1 SGHRS, CDR2 YFSETQ. Unmatched junction bases numbered 8, after V lost 3 bases and J lost 4 bases. CDR3 size: 15 residues. The CDR3 reads CASSYLAGAAYEQYF. CDR3 sequence (DNA): TGCGCCAGCAGCTATTTAGCGGGGGCAGCGTACGAGCAGTACTTC.

This clonotype was seen at least ten times. The chain recombines TRBV18 with TRBJ1-1, with D perhaps TRBD1 (6 bases). Looked up from germline, CDR1 is KGHSH and CDR2 is LQKENI. V lost 0 bases, J lost 4 bases, and 9 bases lay in between. The CDR3 runs to 14 residues. The CDR3 loop is CASSPPRGATEAFF. The CDR3 nucleotides are TGTGCCAGCTCACCACCAAGGGGGGCCACTGAAGCTTTCTTT.

This clonotype was observed at least ten times. The chain joins TRBV7-2 to TRBJ1-3; D is possibly TRBD1 (5 bases). CDR1 and CDR2 from the germline V gene are SGHTA and FQGNSA. Trimming removed 5 bases from V and 0 bases from J, with 11 bases in between. This CDR3 has 15 residues. For the CDR3, the DNA is TGTGCCAGCAGCCTACGGGGGTTCTCTGGAAACACCATATATTTT. This gives the protein CASSLRGFSGNTIYF.